The sequence of this T cell receptor (beta chain) was determined in a study of cytomegalovirus exposure and HLA in healthy donors. Study-level background: In terms of ancestry, the Caucasian-associated cluster contained about 80% of the roughly 400 genotyped donors.

Regarding the study as a whole: Excluded were some V segments that proved indistinguishable, including TRBV6-2 and TRBV6-3. It is likely that the observed cluster of highly shared sequence variants was a sequencing artifact. An analysis was carried out at a later point. It showed that HLA-associated TCR beta chains were more clonally expanded than equally common non-associated chains.

V shed 9 bases and J shed 5 bases, with 25 bases lying between them. Germline V gene data show CDR1 as MNHEY and CDR2 as SMNVEV (reference sequence). The CDR3 has 16 amino acids. Primers for the PCR totalled 60 Vbeta and 13 Jbeta. Here immunoSEQ multiplex PCR was the method, and the copy in TCRdb shows in-frame clones only, minus some. The top ten hold 1.5% to 2% of the sample, which has some 190,000 clones, 81% seen once. As regards this clone: Antigen specificity is unknown.

What was sequenced was PBMCs. The source of this sequence is a man aged 18 to 30 in good health and CMV-seronegative. This chain connects TRBV27 to TRBJ2-5; D is perhaps TRBD2 (6 bases). The CDR3 DNA reads as TGTGCCAGTACGACTAGGTTTTCTCGCATGCGCGAGACCCAGTACTTC. Translation: CASTTRFSRMRETQYF.